This T cell receptor (beta chain) came from a study of beta chain features in type 1 diabetes. Germline values: CDR1 SQVTM, CDR2 ANQGSEA. V was pared by 7 bases and J by 1 base, with 10 bases between. The CDR3 length is 12 residues. Over 95% purity was reached by all sorted populations. Every isolated RNA sample was fully reverse transcribed, so sequencing captured expressed TCRB transcripts. Generated by immunoSEQ multiplex PCR, the TCRdb table keeps only in-frame clones and is missing some. The table has some 410,000 clones, 14% seen once. This clone was counted at least ten times. The specimen was naive CD4+ T cells from blood. This receptor was obtained from a man younger than 45 in good health. The rearrangement uses TRBV29-1 and TRBJ1-1, with D unresolved. This chain's CDR3 is CSARPGNTEAFF. The CDR3 bases are TGCAGCGCCCGTCCGGGGAACACTGAAGCTTTCTTT.